This T cell receptor (beta chain) was captured by sequencing in a study of blood T cell repertoires in COVID-19. In the study overall: The samples span acute and convalescent COVID-19 from the United States, Italy and Spain. Nucleic acid was either cDNA or gDNA, and it came from T cells, B-cell-depleted T cells, or PBMCs.

The V end lost 8 bases, the J end lost 2 bases, and 16 bases lay between the germline ends. The CDR3 is 14 amino acids. The germline V gene has CDR1 MDHEN and CDR2 SYDVKM. In the source study's methods: By means of reference gene primer amplification, nucleated cell counts were estimated. TCRdb's table, derived via immunoSEQ multiplex PCR, lists solely in-frame clones and lacks some. V and J calls and clone size are copied from that table; D and trimming were computed from the DNA. The sample includes roughly 220,000 clones, around 86% of them seen just once. Input material: peripheral blood. The TCR was taken from a man aged 55 to 70 with acute or convalescent COVID-19. The chain links TRBV28 to TRBJ2-7, with a possible D match to TRBD2 (7 bases). The CDR3 DNA is TGTGCCAGCGGTAGGGGGGGACCCCCCTACGAGCAGTACTTC. This encodes CASGRGGPPYEQYF.